What follows are 11 T cell receptor beta chains derived from one specimen sequenced in a study of blood T cell repertoires in COVID-19. The repertoire was sequenced with immunoSEQ multiplex PCR; TCRdb's copy has only in-frame clones and lacks some. The table records 300,000 to 350,000 clones, 85% to 90% of them present only once. Sample: PBMCs or T cells enriched from blood (not recorded which). Every receptor here comes from a woman younger than 30 with acute COVID-19.

This clone has only a few counts. CDR3 sequence reads: CASSLTPNYGYTF. The CDR3 DNA is TGTGCCAGCAGTCTGACACCTAACTATGGCTACACCTTC. The chain uses TRBV27 and TRBJ1-2; no definite D call. Germline CDR1 is MNHEY and CDR2 is SMNVEV (reference sequence). The V end was cut by 5 bases, the J end by 0 bases, with 7 bases between. CDR3 length: 13 amino acids.

The rearrangement links TRBV7-9 to TRBJ1-1, with D unresolved. CDR1 and CDR2 from the germline V gene are SEHNR and FQNEAQ (reference sequence). The V end lost 2 bases, the J end lost 2 bases, and 12 bases lay between the germline ends. This CDR3 contains 15 residues. Written as DNA, the CDR3 is TGTGCCAGCAGCTTAACGTCACTTAGAAACACTGAAGCTTTCTTT. It yields the protein CASSLTSLRNTEAFF.

The CDR3 DNA sequence: TGTGCCAGCAGCCTTGCCTCCGGGACAGGGGTTCGGGATACGCAGTATTTT. This encodes CASSLASGTGVRDTQYF. This chain links TRBV5-5 with TRBJ2-3; 10 nucleotides line up with TRBD1. Germline CDR1 SGHKS, CDR2 YYEKEE (reference sequence). V lost 4 bases to trimming and J lost 6 bases; unmatched junction nucleotides: 14. The CDR3 covers 17 residues.

The chain couples TRBV9 to TRBJ2-2; possibly TRBD2 for D (6 bases). V was pared by 0 bases and J by 8 bases, with 14 bases between. CDR1 and CDR2 from the germline V gene are SGDLS and YYNGEE. The length of the CDR3 is 15 residues. DNA for the CDR3: TGTGCCAGCAGCGTAGCCCCACTAGCAACTGGGGAGCTGTTTTTT. Translated: CASSVAPLATGELFF.

The V call is TRBV18, the J call TRBJ1-1; D not certain. Germline V gene sequence: CDR1 KGHSH, CDR2 LQKENI. This CDR3 contains 16 residues. Trimming pared 2 bases from V and 0 bases from J, leaving 13 bases between. CDR3 loop: CASSPSGGNLNTEAFF. The CDR3 DNA reads as TGTGCCAGCTCACCATCAGGTGGCAACCTGAACACTGAAGCTTTCTTT.

This clone has ten or more counts. Here the CDR3 reads CASTPGQGNQPQHF. The CDR3 nucleotides are TGTGCCAGCACCCCGGGACAGGGCAATCAGCCCCAGCATTTT. The V call is TRBV28, the J call TRBJ1-5; 8 nucleotides line up with TRBD1. Germline-derived CDR1 and CDR2 are MDHEN and SYDVKM. The CDR3 is 14 residues long. The J segment lost 2 bases and the V segment lost 7 bases, leaving 4 bases of the junction unmatched.

The DNA for the CDR3 is TGTGCCAGCAGGACCGCTAGCGTCACAGATACGCAGTATTTT. This codes for CASRTASVTDTQYF. The V call is TRBV27, the J call TRBJ2-3, with D maybe TRBD2 (6 bases). The CDR3 runs to 14 residues. V lost 6 bases and J 2 bases, leaving 12 bases between the germline ends. Germline CDR1 reads MNHEY; CDR2 reads SMNVEV (reference sequence).

This clone was seen more than once but under ten times. The gene calls are TRBV19 and TRBJ1-5; 9 bases are a match to TRBD1. Germline V CDR1 and CDR2: LNHDA, SQIVND (reference sequence). J was trimmed by 5 bases and V by 7 bases; bases with no gene match: 3. This CDR3 region has 13 residues. CDR3 coding DNA: TGTGCCAGTAAGGACAGGGGACATCAGCCCCAGCATTTT. Its protein product is CASKDRGHQPQHF.

This chain uses TRBV20-1 with TRBJ1-2; D ambiguous. The CDR3 runs 15 residues. CDR1 and CDR2 (germline): DFQATT, SNEGSKA (reference sequence). V lost 3 bases to trimming and J lost 0 bases, with 14 bases between them. DNA of the CDR3: TGCAGTGCTAGTCTGCCCCGGGTCTCTAACTATGGCTACACCTTC. Translated, it gives CSASLPRVSNYGYTF.

The rearrangement uses TRBV29-1 and TRBJ1-6, with 10 bases matching TRBD1. The CDR3 contains 14 residues. Germline V gene data show CDR1 as SQVTM and CDR2 as ANQGSEA. With 7 bases clipped from V and 8 bases from J, the junction kept 8 bases outside the gene matches. The CDR3 sequence: CSASGQGSDSPLHF. CDR3 DNA sequence: TGCAGCGCATCGGGACAGGGGTCGGATTCACCCCTCCACTTT.

The V and J genes are TRBV7-9 and TRBJ2-3; possible D gene TRBD1, 5 bases. Germline V lookup: CDR1 SEHNR, CDR2 FQNEAQ (reference sequence). The CDR3 has 14 amino acids. V lost 5 bases, J lost 4 bases, and 13 bases lay in between. The CDR3 loop reads CASSGAGPADTQYF. The CDR3 region has the DNA TGTGCCAGCAGCGGAGCAGGGCCCGCAGATACGCAGTATTTT.